The entry below describes one TCR beta chain. Other DNA sequences from this sample encode an identical CDR3 as well. This entry belongs to a study of blood T cell repertoires in COVID-19. Trimming cost V 2 bases and J 5 bases, with 7 bases left between them. The germline gives CDR1 SGHKS, CDR2 YYEKEE (reference sequence). This CDR3 spans 12 amino acids. Under the authors' procedure: Estimated nucleated cell counts came from reference gene primer amplification. The repertoire was sequenced with immunoSEQ multiplex PCR; TCRdb's copy has only in-frame clones and lacks some. That table is the source of V, J and clone size, and D and trimming were worked out from the DNA. The repertoire consists of around 62,000 clones, with around 82% occurring once and the leading ten covering 7.5% to 9%.

This chain uses TRBV5-5 with TRBJ2-5; D might be TRBD2 (6 bases). This clonotype was obtained from a middle-aged man with active COVID-19. Sequenced: peripheral blood. CDR3 nucleotide sequence: TGTGCCAGCAGCTTCGGAGGGGAGACCCAGTACTTC. As protein: CASSFGGETQYF.